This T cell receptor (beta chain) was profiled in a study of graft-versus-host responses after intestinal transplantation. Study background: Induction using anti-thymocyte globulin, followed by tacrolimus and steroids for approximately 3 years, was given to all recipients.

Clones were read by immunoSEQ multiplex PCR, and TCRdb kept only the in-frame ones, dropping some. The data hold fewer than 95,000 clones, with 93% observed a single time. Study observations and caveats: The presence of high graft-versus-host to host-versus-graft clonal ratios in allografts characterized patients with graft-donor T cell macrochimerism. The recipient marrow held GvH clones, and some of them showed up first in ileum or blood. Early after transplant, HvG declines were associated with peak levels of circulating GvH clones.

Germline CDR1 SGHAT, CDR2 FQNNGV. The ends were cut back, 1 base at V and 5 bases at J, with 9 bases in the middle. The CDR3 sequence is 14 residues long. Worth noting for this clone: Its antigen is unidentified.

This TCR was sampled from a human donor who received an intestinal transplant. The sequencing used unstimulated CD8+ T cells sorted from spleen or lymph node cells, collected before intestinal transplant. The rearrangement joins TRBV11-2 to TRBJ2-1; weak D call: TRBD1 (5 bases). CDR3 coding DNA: TGTGCCAGCAGCTTAGTACAGGTGAACAATGAGCAGTTCTTC. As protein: CASSLVQVNNEQFF.